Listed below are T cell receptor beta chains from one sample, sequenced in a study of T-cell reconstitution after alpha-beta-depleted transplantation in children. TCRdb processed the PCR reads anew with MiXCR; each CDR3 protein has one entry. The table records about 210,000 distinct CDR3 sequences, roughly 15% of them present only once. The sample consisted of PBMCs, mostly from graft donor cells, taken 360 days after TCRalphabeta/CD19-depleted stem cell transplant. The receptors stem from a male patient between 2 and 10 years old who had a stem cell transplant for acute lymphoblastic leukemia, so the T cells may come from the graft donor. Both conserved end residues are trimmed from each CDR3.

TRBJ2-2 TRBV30 AGRDRGTGELF
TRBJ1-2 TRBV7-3 ASSFVEGGYGYT
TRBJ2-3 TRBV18 ATEGVGDTQY
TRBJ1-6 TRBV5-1 ASSDGTANSPLH
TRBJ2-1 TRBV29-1 SVEFFGQIYNEQF
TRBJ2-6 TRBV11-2 ASSLAPRQSFVSGANVLT
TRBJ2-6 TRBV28 VTRSGANVLT
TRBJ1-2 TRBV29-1 SVAEGQGHPNYGYT
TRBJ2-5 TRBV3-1 ASSLQIPGTTKY
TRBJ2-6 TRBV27 ASRGTGEETGANVLT
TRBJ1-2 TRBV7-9 ASSLSGTGHYGYT
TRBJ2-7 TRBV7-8 ASTKQGPGPYEQY
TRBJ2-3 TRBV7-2 ASSLYGGSLTDTQY
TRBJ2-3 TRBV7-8 ASSLDLTGSTDTQY
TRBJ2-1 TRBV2 ASSDLGLASNEQF
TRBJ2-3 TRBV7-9 ASSLFELTTDTQY
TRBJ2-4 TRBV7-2 ASSLVQGSGLLAKNIQY
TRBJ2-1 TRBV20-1 RTTGSPYNEQF
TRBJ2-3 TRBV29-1 SVRGTITDTQY
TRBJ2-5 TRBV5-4 ASSLRTGTLQETQY
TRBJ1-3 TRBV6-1 ASSEAPVVSGNTIY
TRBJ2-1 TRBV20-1 SARDWSPGTDYTTEQF
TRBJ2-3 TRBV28 ASSRLAGISTDTQY
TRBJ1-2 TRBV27 ASSFDGNYGYT
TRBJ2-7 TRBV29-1 SVKRQGLEQY
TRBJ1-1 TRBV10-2 ASSGAQGITEAF
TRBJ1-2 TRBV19 ASAAGADRNYGYT
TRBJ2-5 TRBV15 ATSLSGSWQETQY
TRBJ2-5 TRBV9 ASGSRSGETQY
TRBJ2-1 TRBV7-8 ASSLVGGVGSYNEQF
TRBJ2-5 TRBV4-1 ASSQEGGRETQY
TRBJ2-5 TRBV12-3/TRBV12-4 ASSPDPRRETQY
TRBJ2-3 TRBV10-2 ASSESRGPRGTDTQY
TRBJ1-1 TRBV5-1 ASSFGSEVAEAF
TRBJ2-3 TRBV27 ASSSTRINSQY
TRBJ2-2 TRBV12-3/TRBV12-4 ASSLWTTNTGELF
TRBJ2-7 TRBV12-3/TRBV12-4 ASSFLPVRQY
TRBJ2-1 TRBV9 ASSVSSGGAWGEQF
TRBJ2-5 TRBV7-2 ASSLAIRGGYQETQY
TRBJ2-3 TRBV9 ASSLDVFDREWDTQY
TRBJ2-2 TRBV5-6 ASSWGRLMELF
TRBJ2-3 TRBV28 ASSAGDTQY
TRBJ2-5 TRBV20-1 SATTSGKETQY
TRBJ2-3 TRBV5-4 ASSLLSGGAVDTQY
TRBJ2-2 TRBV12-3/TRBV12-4 ASSLTTGEKTGELF
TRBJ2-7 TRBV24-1 ATSDPKGAEEQY
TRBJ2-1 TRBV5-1 ASSLRILAGGSYNEQF
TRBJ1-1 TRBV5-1 ASSLVDLSTGEAF
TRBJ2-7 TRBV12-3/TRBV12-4 ASSLTGGRSYEQY
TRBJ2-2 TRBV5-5 ASSSSDRPNTGELF
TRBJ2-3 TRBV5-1 ASSLTSADTQY
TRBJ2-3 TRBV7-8 ASTETGTDTQY
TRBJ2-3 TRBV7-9 ASSLPGQDTQY
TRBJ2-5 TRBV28 ASSPGPPIEETQY